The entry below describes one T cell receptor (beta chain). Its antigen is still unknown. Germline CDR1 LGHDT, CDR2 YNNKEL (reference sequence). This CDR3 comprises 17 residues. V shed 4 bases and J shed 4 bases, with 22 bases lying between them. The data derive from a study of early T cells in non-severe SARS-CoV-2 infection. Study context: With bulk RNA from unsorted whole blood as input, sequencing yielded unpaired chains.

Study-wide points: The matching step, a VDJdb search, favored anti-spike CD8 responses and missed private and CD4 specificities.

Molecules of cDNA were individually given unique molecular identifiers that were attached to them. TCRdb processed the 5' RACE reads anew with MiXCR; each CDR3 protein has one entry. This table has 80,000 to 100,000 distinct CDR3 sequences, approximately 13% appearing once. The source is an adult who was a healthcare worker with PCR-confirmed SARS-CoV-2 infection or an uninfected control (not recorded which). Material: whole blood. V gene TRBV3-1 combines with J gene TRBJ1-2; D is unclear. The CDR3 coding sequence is TGTGCCAGCAGCCCCAGTGGGAGCATGAACCTTCCCTATGGCTACACCTTC. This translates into CASSPSGSMNLPYGYTF.